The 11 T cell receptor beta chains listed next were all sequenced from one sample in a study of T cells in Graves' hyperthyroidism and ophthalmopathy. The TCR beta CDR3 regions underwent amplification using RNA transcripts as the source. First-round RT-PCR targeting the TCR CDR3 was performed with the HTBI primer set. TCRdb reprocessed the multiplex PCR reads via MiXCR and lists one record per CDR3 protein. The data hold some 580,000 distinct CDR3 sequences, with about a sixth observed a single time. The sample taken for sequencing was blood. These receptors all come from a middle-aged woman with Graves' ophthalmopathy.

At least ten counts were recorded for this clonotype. The CDR3 DNA is TGTGCCAGCAGCCGGGGACTAGCGGAATCGCAGTACTTC. As protein: CASSRGLAESQYF. V usage is TRBV11-2 and J usage is TRBJ2-7; 11 bases align to TRBD2. V lost 5 bases to trimming and J lost 9 bases; unmatched junction nucleotides: 6. Germline V CDR1 and CDR2: SGHAT, FQNNGV. The CDR3 is 13 residues long.

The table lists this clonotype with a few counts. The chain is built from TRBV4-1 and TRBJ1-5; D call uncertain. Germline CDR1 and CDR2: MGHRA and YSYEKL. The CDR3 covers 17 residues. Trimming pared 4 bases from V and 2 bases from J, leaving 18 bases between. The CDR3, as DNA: TGCGCCAGCAGCCGAGAGGGTGCCCTATTTCGCAATCAGCCCCAGCATTTT. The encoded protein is CASSREGALFRNQPQHF.

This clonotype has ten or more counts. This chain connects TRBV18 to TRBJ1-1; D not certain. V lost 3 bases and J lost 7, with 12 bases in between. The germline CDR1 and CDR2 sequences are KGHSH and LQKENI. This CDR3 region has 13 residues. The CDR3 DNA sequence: TGTGCCAGCTCACCCACGACCCAGCGTGAAGCTTTCTTT. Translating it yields CASSPTTQREAFF.

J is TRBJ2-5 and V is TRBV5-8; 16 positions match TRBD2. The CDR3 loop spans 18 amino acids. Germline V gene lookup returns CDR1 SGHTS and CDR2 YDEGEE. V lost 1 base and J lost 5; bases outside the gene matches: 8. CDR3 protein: CASSLPGTSGGAEETQYF. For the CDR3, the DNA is TGTGCCAGCAGCTTGCCCGGGACTAGCGGGGGGGCCGAGGAGACCCAGTACTTC.

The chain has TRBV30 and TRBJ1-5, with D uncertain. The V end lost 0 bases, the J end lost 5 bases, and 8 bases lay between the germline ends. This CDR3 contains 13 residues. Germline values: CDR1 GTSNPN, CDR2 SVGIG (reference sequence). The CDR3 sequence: CAWSVGLDQPQHF. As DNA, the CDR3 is TGTGCCTGGAGTGTAGGGTTAGATCAGCCCCAGCATTTT.

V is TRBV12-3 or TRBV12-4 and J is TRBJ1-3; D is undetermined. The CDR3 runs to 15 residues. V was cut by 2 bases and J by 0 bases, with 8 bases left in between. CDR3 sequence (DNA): TGTGCCAGCAGTTTACAGCCGAGCTCTGGAAACACCATATATTTT. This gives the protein CASSLQPSSGNTIYF.

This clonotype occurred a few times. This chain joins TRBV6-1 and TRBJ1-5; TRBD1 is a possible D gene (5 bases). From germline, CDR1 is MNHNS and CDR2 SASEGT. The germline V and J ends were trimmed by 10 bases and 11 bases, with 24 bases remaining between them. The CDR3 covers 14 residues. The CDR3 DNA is TGTGCCACCAAGGACAATCCCGGACTGTTCGCCCAGCATTTT. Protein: CATKDNPGLFAQHF.

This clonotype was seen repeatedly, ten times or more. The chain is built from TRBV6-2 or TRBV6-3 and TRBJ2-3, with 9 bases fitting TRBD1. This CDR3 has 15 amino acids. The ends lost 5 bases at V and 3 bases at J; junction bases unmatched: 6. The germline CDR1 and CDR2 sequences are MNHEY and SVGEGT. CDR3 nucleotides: TGTGCCAGCAGTCCTACGACAGGGGGGACAGATACGCAGTATTTT. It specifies CASSPTTGGTDTQYF.

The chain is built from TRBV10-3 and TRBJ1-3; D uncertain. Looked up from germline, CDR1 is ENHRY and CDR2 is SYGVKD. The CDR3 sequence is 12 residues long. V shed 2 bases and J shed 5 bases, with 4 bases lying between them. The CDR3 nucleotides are TGTGCCATCAGTGAGGAGAGAAACACCATATATTTT. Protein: CAISEERNTIYF.

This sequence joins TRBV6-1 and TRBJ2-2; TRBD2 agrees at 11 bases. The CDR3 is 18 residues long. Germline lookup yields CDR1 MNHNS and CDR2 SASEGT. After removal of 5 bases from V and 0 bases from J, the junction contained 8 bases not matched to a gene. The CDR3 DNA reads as TGTGCCAGCAGTATAGCGGGAGGGGCTGTTACGAACACCGGGGAGCTGTTTTTT. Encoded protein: CASSIAGGAVTNTGELFF.

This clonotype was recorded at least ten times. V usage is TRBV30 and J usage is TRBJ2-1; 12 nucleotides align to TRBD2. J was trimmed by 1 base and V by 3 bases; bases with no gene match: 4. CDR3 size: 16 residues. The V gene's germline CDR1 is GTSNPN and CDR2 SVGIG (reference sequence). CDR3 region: CAWRKGLAGSYNEQFF. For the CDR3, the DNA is TGTGCCTGGAGAAAAGGACTAGCGGGGTCCTACAATGAGCAGTTCTTC.